This TCR beta chain appears in the sequencing data of a study of T cell responses to AZD1222 COVID-19 vaccine (TCRdb year 2021). Broadly, across the study: TCR sequencing covered approximately 230 trial participants: 207 given two doses of AZD1222 and 26 given two doses of MenACWY control vaccine. Enrollment into the trials was organized by age into subgroups of 18-55, 56-69 and 70-plus years, and those subgroups contained roughly 140, 27 and 60 TCR-sequenced participants, respectively. Summary of the overall study and its limitations: Only a handful of AZD1222 recipients were SARS-CoV-2 seropositive at baseline, limiting conclusions about previously exposed vaccinees. After two AZD1222 doses, both the breadth and the depth of spike-specific TCRs were significantly higher than at day 0 and than in MenACWY recipients. Reportedly, almost half of the unique spike-specific TCRs recognized epitopes lying outside the regions that are mutated in the B.1.351 and B.1.1.7 variants. Because no day 14 peak-response samples were available, repertoires were characterized only after the peak T cell response. The whole spike protein was spanned by vaccine-associated CD4 TCRs, and dominant responses were seen in regions 160-218 and 743-854. The 56-69-year group was small, and its depth increase did not reach significance, likely because of low power. Most participants were white British and females outnumbered males, and the authors suggested that clonal diversity may have been underestimated.

The intended sense of this specimen's time point label: about 28 days (+/-7) after the second vaccine dose. The treatment or condition label for this specimen denotes: meningococcal conjugate vaccine given as trial control. Vaccinee samples came from UK trials COV001 and COV002, including a single-blind randomized controlled phase 2/3 trial of AZD1222 (ChAdOx1 nCoV-19) in healthy adults. For TCRbeta chain sequencing, PBMC samples were collected from trial participants at day 0 and at day 28 after the second dose. Details on this clone: The antigen it binds to is not known. No much larger clone exists at a distance of one base, and base qualities are not known.

The CDR3 regions of human TCRbeta chains were analyzed by immunosequencing. In the paper's pipeline: TCRs in the repertoires were compared against a reference library of SARS-CoV-2-specific TCRs that had been generated with the MIRA antigen-specificity platform. Breadth was defined as the fraction of unique TCRs that were SARS-CoV-2-associated, and depth was defined as the fraction of total T cells that were SARS-CoV-2-associated. Using the MIRA data, every spike-specific TCR was mapped to the spike region that the TCR reacted to and assigned to either a CD4 or a CD8 class. Log10-transformed breadth and depth values were compared by one-way ANOVA with Sidak's multiple comparisons tests. TCRdb re-hosts the immuneACCESS table, in-frame sequences only. Its copies lack some clones; in the studies checked, an unresolved V gene accounts for under half of them, and the cause for the rest is not known. The V and J calls and the clone size are those of that table, but D and trimming were determined from the DNA. Present in this sample are over 120,000 clones, approximately 85% of which were seen just once. 5% to 6.5% of the sample comes from the top ten.

The CDR1 and CDR2 encoded by the germline V gene are SGHRS and YFSETQ. The CDR3 holds 16 amino acids from the cysteine to the phenylalanine. The sequence is cut down to CDR3 DNA, 48 bases in frame from base 1. Trimming takes 4 bases from V and 2 bases from J, and the germline ends sit 16 bases apart. Sequencing used peripheral blood, obtained 28 days after the second dose of the MenACWY control vaccine. The sequence derives from an adult who received the MenACWY meningococcal vaccine as a control. The chain couples TRBV5-1 to TRBJ1-3; the D gene cannot be named for sure. The CDR3 protein is CASSPDTQQAGNTIYF. The DNA sequence follows: TGCGCCAGCAGCCCCGATACGCAACAAGCTGGAAACACCATATATTTT.